What follows are 20 T cell receptor beta chains derived from one specimen sequenced in a study of metastatic and nonmetastatic thyroid tumors. Patients underwent thyroid surgery, and none had received any treatment before it. TCRdb reanalyzed the PCR reads with MiXCR. In the table there are tens of thousands of clones, approximately 24% of which are singletons. Material for sequencing was tumor tissue. These receptors were taken from a female donor with papillary thyroid cancer or a benign thyroid nodule (not recorded which). Some clones in this sample may be carry-over from other donors' samples.

This clone occurred many times. This may be a read error, as it is one base from a much larger clone. The chain carries TRBV12-3 or TRBV12-4 and TRBJ2-1, with D perhaps TRBD1 (5 bases). Trimming took 6 bases from V and 7 from J, leaving 13 bases between them. The length of the CDR3 is 13 residues. The DNA for the CDR3 is TGTGCCAGCAGAGCAGGGTGCGTGAATGAGCAGTTCTTC. Amino acid sequence: CASRAGCVNEQFF.

V is TRBV12-3 or TRBV12-4 and J is TRBJ1-2, with D possibly being TRBD1 (5 bases). The CDR3 loop spans 14 amino acids. The V end was cut by 8 bases, the J end by 10 bases, with 23 bases between. As DNA, the CDR3 is TGTGCCAGCGGCGTATCGACAGTGGGCGGTGTCTACACCTTC. Its translation is CASGVSTVGGVYTF.

This clone was seen at least ten times. A much larger clone differs by one base, so this may be a read error. Lacking the conserved final phenylalanine or tryptophan, this CDR3 likely reflects a read error. The chain combines TRBV6-1 with TRBJ2-7; 7 bases map to TRBD1. Germline V gene sequence: CDR1 MNHNS, CDR2 SASEGT. V lost 8 bases and J lost 2; bases outside the gene matches: 9. The CDR3 length is 14 residues. The CDR3 nucleotides are TGTGCCAGCTACGGACAGGCCCCGACCTACGAGCAGTACCTC. Residues: CASYGQAPTYEQYL.

Comment on this clone: An end of the junction does not agree with germline; a read error may underlie this. This chain uses TRBV3-1 with TRBJ2-1; D might be TRBD2 (6 bases). CDR3 length: 11 amino acids. Germline V gives CDR1 LGHDT, CDR2 YNNKEL (reference sequence). The CDR3 reads CASSQGGLEVF. The CDR3 nucleotides are TGTGCCAGCAGCCAAGGGGGACTGGAGGTCTTC.

The chain combines TRBV5-1 with TRBJ1-1, with 7 bases that match TRBD1. CDR3 size: 14 residues. J lost 8 bases, V lost 5 bases, and 12 bases had no gene match. Per the germline V gene, CDR1 is SGHRS and CDR2 is YFSETQ. DNA of the CDR3: TGCGCCAGCAGATCCGGGACAGTGCTTACGGAAGCTTTCTTT. Its protein is CASRSGTVLTEAFF.

This clone was seen a handful of times. The chain is built from TRBV7-2 and TRBJ2-7; 8 bases fit TRBD1. V trimming: 5 bases; J trimming: 7 bases; junction bases outside the gene matches: 4. CDR3 size: 12 residues. Looked up from germline, CDR1 is SGHTA and CDR2 is FQGNSA. CDR3 nucleotides: TGTGCCAGCAGCCCAGGACAGGGAGAGCAGTACTTC. Encoded protein: CASSPGQGEQYF.

This clone was counted a few times. The V call is TRBV6-1, the J call TRBJ2-7; D possibly uses TRBD1 or TRBD2 (5 bases each). Germline V gene data show CDR1 as MNHNS and CDR2 as SASEGT. This CDR3 region has 14 residues. V lost 7 bases and J 2 bases, leaving 15 bases between the germline ends. Here the CDR3 DNA reads TGTGCCAGCACCGAGACCGGGACCCCCTACGAGCAGTACTTC. This translates into CASTETGTPYEQYF.

A few counts support this clone. Other DNA sequences within the sample encode an identical CDR3. V is TRBV6-5 and J is TRBJ2-1; D may match TRBD1 or TRBD2 (5 bases each). From germline, CDR1 is MNHEY and CDR2 SVGAGI. Trimming took off 0 bases at V and 8 bases at J, with 8 bases between the two ends. This CDR3 region has 13 residues. CDR3 sequence reads: CASSYSGDDEQFF. In DNA, the CDR3 is TGTGCCAGCAGTTACTCGGGGGACGATGAGCAGTTCTTC.

As to this clone: Other DNA sequences of this sample code for an identical CDR3. J is TRBJ2-7 and V is TRBV2, with a weak D call TRBD2 (6 bases). The CDR3 covers 16 residues. Germline-derived CDR1 and CDR2 are SNHLY and FYNNEI. V lost 6 bases and J 4 bases, leaving 22 bases between the germline ends. The CDR3 DNA follows: TGTGCCAGCAGACAGACGGATAGCGGTAGGCCATACGAGCAGTACTTC. Translating gives CASRQTDSGRPYEQYF.

This clone appeared many times. V is TRBV4-2 and J is TRBJ2-1, with 11 bases that match TRBD1. With V trimmed by 5 bases and J by 8 bases, 17 bases remained unmatched. Germline V CDR1 and CDR2: LGHNA, YNFKEQ. The CDR3 consists of 18 residues. This CDR3 reads CASSTDSPGTGGTDEQFF. The CDR3 DNA is TGTGCCAGCAGCACTGACTCCCCGGGGACAGGGGGAACGGATGAGCAGTTCTTC.

The table lists this clone with a few counts. V gene TRBV7-2 combines with J gene TRBJ1-3; D is unclear. The CDR3 is made up of 15 amino acids. The V end was cut by 5 bases, the J end by 0 bases, with 11 bases between. The germline V gene encodes CDR1 SGHTA and CDR2 FQGNSA. The CDR3 loop reads CASSPKTHSGNTIYF. The CDR3, as DNA: TGTGCCAGCAGCCCGAAGACACACTCTGGAAACACCATATATTTT.

This clone was seen only a few times. V gene TRBV11-3 combines with J gene TRBJ2-5; 10 bases are a match to TRBD2. CDR3 length: 15 residues. Germline assignment: CDR1 SGHNT and CDR2 YENEEA. Trimming took 2 bases from V and 5 from J; bases not matched to a gene: 5. The CDR3 reads CASSLSGRAGETQYF. The CDR3 bases are TGTGCCAGCAGCTTAAGCGGGAGGGCCGGGGAGACCCAGTACTTC. The whole variable domain, remainder taken from reference TRBV11-3 and TRBJ2-5, is EAGVVQSPRYKIIEKKQPVAFWCNPISGHNTLYWYLQNLGQGPELLIRYENEEAVDDSQLPKDRFSAERLKGVDSTLKIQPAELGDSAVYLCASSLSGRAGETQYFGPGTRLLVL.

This clone was observed a handful of times. The V and J genes are TRBV6-1 and TRBJ2-3; TRBD2 matches at 12 bases. This CDR3 contains 15 residues. Germline assignment: CDR1 MNHNS and CDR2 SASEGT. V was clipped by 6 bases and J by 3 bases; unmatched bases: 4. The chain's CDR3 is CASRLAGGMTDTQYF. DNA of the CDR3: TGTGCCAGCAGGCTAGCGGGAGGGATGACAGATACGCAGTATTTT.

V gene TRBV27 combines with J gene TRBJ2-7; TRBD2 matches 8 bases. This CDR3 comprises 15 residues. With 2 bases clipped from V and 1 base from J, the junction kept 4 bases outside the gene matches. In germline, CDR1 is MNHEY, CDR2 SMNVEV (reference sequence). CDR3 coding DNA: TGTGCCAGCAGTTTACGGACTAGCCTTTCCTACGAGCAGTACTTC. Translated, it gives CASSLRTSLSYEQYF.

This clone was recorded at least ten times. The chain joins TRBV18 to TRBJ1-5; 7 bases fit TRBD1. This CDR3 region has 14 residues. Per the germline V gene, CDR1 is KGHSH and CDR2 is LQKENI. V gave up 5 bases and J gave up 5 bases; unmatched junction bases: 6. The CDR3 reads CASSTFDRDQPQHF. CDR3 nucleotide sequence: TGTGCCAGCTCAACCTTTGACAGGGATCAGCCCCAGCATTTT.

There are many counts of this clone. CDR3 amino acids: CASSDPGPSSSYNEQFF. The DNA of the CDR3 is TGTGCCAGCAGTGACCCGGGACCATCAAGCTCCTACAATGAGCAGTTCTTC. The genes are TRBV25-1 and TRBJ2-1; D tentatively fits TRBD1 or TRBD2 (5 bases each). The CDR3 has 17 residues. The germline gives CDR1 MGHDK, CDR2 SYGVNS. V was shortened by 3 bases and J by 0 bases, with 15 bases between the two germline ends. Using reference TRBV25-1 and TRBJ2-1 for the parts outside the CDR3, the full variable domain is EADIYQTPRYLVIGTGKKITLECSQTMGHDKMYWYQQDPGMELHLIHYSYGVNSTEKGDLSSESTVSRIRTEHFPLTLESARPSHTSQYLCASSDPGPSSSYNEQFFGPGTRLTVL.

The chain employs TRBV5-6 and TRBJ2-7; 12 bases are shared with TRBD2. The CDR3 runs 15 residues. V dropped 3 bases and J dropped 7; count of bases not matched to a gene: 8. Germline-derived CDR1 and CDR2 are SGHDT and YYEEEE. CDR3 amino acids: CASSYRLAGAGEQYF. CDR3 in DNA: TGTGCCAGCAGCTATCGACTAGCGGGAGCGGGGGAGCAGTACTTC.

The chain recombines TRBV10-3 with TRBJ2-1, with TRBD2 identical over 11 bases. V was pared by 1 base and J by 8 bases, with 13 bases of the junction left unmatched. CDR1 and CDR2 (germline): ENHRY, SYGVKD. This CDR3 is built from 18 residues. The CDR3 DNA reads TGTGCCATCAGTGAGTGGGGGACTAGCGGCTACCCAAGCCATGAGCAGTTCTTC. Translation: CAISEWGTSGYPSHEQFF.

This chain uses TRBV20-1 with TRBJ2-3; 8 bases align to TRBD1. Germline V CDR1 and CDR2: DFQATT, SNEGSKA (reference sequence). The CDR3 length is 16 residues. Trimming took 3 bases from V and 1 from J; bases not matched to a gene: 9. Here the CDR3 reads CSARAAGGPGTDTQYF. CDR3 sequence (DNA): TGCAGTGCTAGGGCGGCAGGGGGCCCAGGCACAGATACGCAGTATTTT.

This rearrangement joins TRBV6-1 to TRBJ1-4, with 9 bases identical to TRBD1. The CDR3 covers 13 residues. Trimming at V came to 4 bases and at J to 10 bases, leaving 4 bases not matched to a gene. Germline V gives CDR1 MNHNS, CDR2 SASEGT. The CDR3 is CASSALTGGKLFF. The CDR3 DNA sequence: TGTGCCAGCAGTGCCTTGACAGGGGGAAAACTGTTTTTT.